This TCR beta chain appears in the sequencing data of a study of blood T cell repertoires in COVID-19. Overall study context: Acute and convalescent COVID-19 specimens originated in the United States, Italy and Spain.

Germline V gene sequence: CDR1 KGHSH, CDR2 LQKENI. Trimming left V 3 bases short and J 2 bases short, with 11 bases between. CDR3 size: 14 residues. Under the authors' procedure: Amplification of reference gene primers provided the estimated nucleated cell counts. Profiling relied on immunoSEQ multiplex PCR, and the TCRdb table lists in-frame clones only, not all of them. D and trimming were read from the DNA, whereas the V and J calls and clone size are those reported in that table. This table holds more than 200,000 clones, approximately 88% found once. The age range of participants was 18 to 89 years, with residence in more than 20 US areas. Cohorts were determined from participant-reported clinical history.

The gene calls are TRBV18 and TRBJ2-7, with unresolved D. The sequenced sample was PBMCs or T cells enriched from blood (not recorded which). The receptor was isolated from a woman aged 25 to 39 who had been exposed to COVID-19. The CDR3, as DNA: TGTGCCAGCTCACCGGCAGGTCCAACCTACGAGCAGTACTTC. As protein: CASSPAGPTYEQYF.